The 26 T cell receptor beta chains reported below all come from one sample, sequenced in a study of T cell repertoires in cytomegalovirus infection. TCRdb itself ran the reads through MiXCR, one entry per CDR3 protein. The repertoire holds 340,000 or so distinct CDR3 sequences, with about 25% as singletons. Antigens of these TCRs are unknown. Sequenced material: cultured PBMCs, taken from culture after CMV antigen stimulation. These receptors were obtained from a human donor in good health (CMV status not recorded). Some clones in this sample may be carry-over from other donors' samples.

The J gene is TRBJ2-1, the V gene TRBV19; 8 bases are a match to TRBD1. Germline loops: CDR1 LNHDA, CDR2 SQIVND (reference sequence). J gave up 4 bases and V 4 bases, and 6 bases lay outside the gene matches. This CDR3 has 15 amino acids. The CDR3 DNA reads as TGTGCCAGTAGTAGCCGGGACAGGACATACAATGAGCAGTTCTTC. This gives the protein CASSSRDRTYNEQFF.

Only a few counts were recorded for this clonotype. This chain connects TRBV28 to TRBJ2-1, with 14 bases fitting TRBD2. Germline CDR1 is MDHEN and CDR2 is SYDVKM. Germline trimming cut 1 base from V and 7 bases from J; bases unmatched to any gene: 12. The CDR3 sequence is 19 residues long. The CDR3 sequence: CASSLSRLAGGGPGNEQFF. The DNA for the CDR3 is TGTGCCAGCAGTTTATCGAGACTAGCGGGAGGGGGCCCTGGGAATGAGCAGTTCTTC.

This clonotype was detected a few times. The genes are TRBV7-2 and TRBJ1-2; the D gene is possibly TRBD1 (5 bases). V was clipped by 1 base and J by 7 bases, with 13 bases between them. The CDR3 is made up of 14 amino acids. Germline-derived CDR1 and CDR2 are SGHTA and FQGNSA. The DNA of the CDR3 is TGTGCCAGCAGCTTAGTATCAGGGAGAGGTGGCTACACCTTC. It translates to CASSLVSGRGGYTF.

V and J are TRBV5-1 and TRBJ2-1; no clear D gene. CDR3 size: 13 residues. CDR1 and CDR2 from the germline V gene are SGHRS and YFSETQ. V lost 4 bases to trimming and J lost 12 bases, with 17 bases between them. CDR3 DNA sequence: TGCGCCAGCAGCAGCCCGATCATCATGATGCAGTTCTTC. Amino acids: CASSSPIIMMQFF. Looking up the rest from reference TRBV5-1 and TRBJ2-1 gives the full variable domain: KAGVTQTPRYLIKTRGQQVTLSCSPISGHRSVSWYQQTPGQGLQFLFEYFSETQRNKGNFPGRFSGRQFSNSRSEMNVSTLELGDSALYLCASSSPIIMMQFFGPGTRLTVL.

The rearrangement joins TRBV11-3 to TRBJ1-1; the D is unclear. The CDR3 spans 16 residues. V lost 3 bases and J lost 4, with 18 bases in between. Germline loops: CDR1 SGHNT, CDR2 YENEEA. CDR3 nucleotide sequence: TGTGCCAGCAGCTTGGCAACACAGAGGCCGACCACTGAAGCTTTCTTT. Residues: CASSLATQRPTTEAFF.

The V and J genes are TRBV10-3 and TRBJ2-2; 8 bases line up with TRBD2. Per the germline V gene, CDR1 is ENHRY and CDR2 is SYGVKD. J lost 0 bases, V lost 6 bases, and 9 bases had no gene match. The CDR3 has 17 amino acids. CDR3 sequence reads: CAIRRTSGSANTGELFF. The DNA of the CDR3 is TGTGCCATCAGACGTACTAGCGGAAGCGCGAACACCGGGGAGCTGTTTTTT.

The DNA of the CDR3 is TGTGCCAGCAGTTACTTGGGGCAGGGGTCGGGTCAGCCCCAGCATTTT. Translated, it gives CASSYLGQGSGQPQHF. This chain uses TRBV6-6 with TRBJ1-5; D perhaps matches TRBD1 (6 bases). The CDR3 is 16 residues long. Germline CDR1 reads MNHNY; CDR2 reads SVGAGI (reference sequence). V lost 1 base, J lost 6 bases, and 16 bases lay in between.

This clonotype was counted a few times. The V gene is TRBV7-2, the J gene TRBJ2-5; the D gene is possibly TRBD2 (5 bases). The V and J ends lost 2 bases and 2 bases respectively, with 9 bases between them. The CDR3 sequence is 14 residues long. CDR1 is SGHTA, CDR2 FQGNSA, per germline. The CDR3 coding sequence is TGTGCCAGCAGCTTAAGGAGGTCTCAAGAGACCCAGTACTTC. It yields the protein CASSLRRSQETQYF. The variable domain in full, completed from reference TRBV7-2 and TRBJ2-5, reads GAGVSQSPSNKVTEKGKDVELRCDPISGHTALYWYRQSLGQGLEFLIYFQGNSAPDKSGLPSDRFSAERTGGSVSTLTIQRTQQEDSAVYLCASSLRRSQETQYFGPGTRLLVL.

This clonotype was counted ten times or more. V and J are TRBV6-1 and TRBJ2-7; either TRBD1 or TRBD2 may supply D (6 bases each). The CDR3 is 14 residues long. V lost 6 bases to trimming and J lost 4 bases, with 16 bases between them. CDR1 is MNHNS and CDR2 is SASEGT in the germline V gene. Written as DNA, the CDR3 is TGTGCCAGCAGGTTAACTAGGGGGGCTTACGAGCAGTACTTC. Its translation: CASRLTRGAYEQYF.

This clonotype has at least ten counts. The V call is TRBV4-1, the J call TRBJ1-2, with D perhaps matching TRBD1 (6 bases). The CDR3 is 14 amino acids. Trimming removed 4 bases from V and 4 bases from J, with 13 bases in between. CDR1 and CDR2 from the germline V gene are MGHRA and YSYEKL. CDR3 loop: CASSLRDTVYGYTF. The CDR3 bases are TGCGCCAGCAGCCTCCGGGACACCGTCTATGGCTACACCTTC.

This clonotype was recorded a few times. The rearrangement joins TRBV19 to TRBJ1-1; 7 nucleotides line up with TRBD1. The CDR3 has 11 residues. The J segment lost 6 bases and the V segment lost 6 bases, leaving 1 base of the junction unmatched. CDR1 and CDR2 from the germline V gene are LNHDA and SQIVND (reference sequence). The CDR3 is CASRQGSEAFF. The CDR3 DNA sequence: TGTGCCAGTAGACAGGGGTCTGAAGCTTTCTTT.

This clonotype appeared a few times. This chain joins TRBV19 and TRBJ1-5; 7 bases line up with TRBD1. The length of the CDR3 is 16 residues. In germline, CDR1 is LNHDA, CDR2 SQIVND (reference sequence). Trimming removed 4 bases from V and 4 bases from J; junction bases left unmatched: 10. This CDR3 is CASSTLTGTGNQPQHF. The CDR3 coding sequence is TGTGCCAGTAGTACCTTGACAGGGACTGGAAATCAGCCCCAGCATTTT.

The chain has TRBV28 and TRBJ2-2; D unresolved. The V and J ends lost 8 bases and 2 bases respectively, with 9 bases between them. Germline V gene lookup returns CDR1 MDHEN and CDR2 SYDVKM. The CDR3 consists of 13 residues. The CDR3 loop is CASSTVNTGELFF. DNA for the CDR3: TGTGCCAGCTCCACTGTTAACACCGGGGAGCTGTTTTTT.

This clonotype has just a few counts. The chain joins TRBV7-2 to TRBJ1-3; TRBD1 might be the D (5 bases). Germline CDR1 reads SGHTA; CDR2 reads FQGNSA. CDR3 length equals 14 residues. Trimming cost V 5 bases and J 2 bases, with 10 bases left between them. CDR3 nucleotides: TGTGCCAGCAGCGCCGGGGGGGCTGGAAACACCATATATTTT. It specifies CASSAGGAGNTIYF.

The V call is TRBV20-1, the J call TRBJ2-5, with 13 bases identical to TRBD2. Per the germline V gene, CDR1 is DFQATT and CDR2 is SNEGSKA (reference sequence). The CDR3 runs to 12 residues. The CDR3 sequence: CMGTSGKETQYF. The CDR3 DNA follows: TGCATGGGGACTAGCGGGAAGGAGACCCAGTACTTC.

V is TRBV6-2 or TRBV6-3 and J is TRBJ2-1, with TRBD2 matching 14 bases. This CDR3 has 16 amino acids. V dropped 5 bases and J dropped 7; count of bases not matched to a gene: 7. CDR1 is MNHEY, CDR2 SVGEGT, per germline. The CDR3 bases are TGTGCCAGCAGTGTTATGACTAGCGGGAGGGCGAATGAGCAGTTCTTC. Translated: CASSVMTSGRANEQFF.

This clonotype appeared many times. The chain links TRBV7-2 to TRBJ1-3, with D unclear. This CDR3 comprises 15 residues. Germline V gene data show CDR1 as SGHTA and CDR2 as FQGNSA. V lost 4 bases, J lost 4 bases, and 14 bases lay in between. The CDR3 here is CASSSPPTRGNTIYF. The CDR3 coding sequence is TGTGCCAGCAGCTCTCCCCCGACCCGGGGAAACACCATATATTTT.

This rearrangement joins TRBV7-9 to TRBJ1-1; D is possibly TRBD1 (5 bases). Germline V gene lookup returns CDR1 SEHNR and CDR2 FQNEAQ (reference sequence). V gave up 1 base and J gave up 8 bases, with 8 bases separating them. This CDR3 has 12 amino acids. The CDR3 DNA sequence: TGTGCCAGCAGCTTAGGGGACGGCGAAGCTTTCTTT. As protein: CASSLGDGEAFF.

There are a few counts of this clonotype. The J gene is TRBJ2-7, the V gene TRBV5-1, with 7 bases identical to TRBD2. V lost 3 bases to trimming and J lost 7 bases; unmatched junction nucleotides: 10. CDR3 length: 14 amino acids. CDR1 and CDR2 (germline): SGHRS, YFSETQ. The CDR3, as DNA: TGCGCCAGCAGCTCGGTAGCGGAGGGAGGGGAGCAGTACTTC. This gives the protein CASSSVAEGGEQYF.

This chain joins TRBV5-1 and TRBJ2-3, with 7 bases lining up with TRBD2. The germline gives CDR1 SGHRS, CDR2 YFSETQ. The CDR3 runs 14 residues. Trimming at V came to 3 bases and at J to 2 bases, leaving 3 bases not matched to a gene. As DNA, the CDR3 is TGCGCCAGCAGCTCAGGGACTATCACAGATACGCAGTATTTT. Its protein product is CASSSGTITDTQYF.

V is TRBV7-8 and J is TRBJ2-1; D is perhaps TRBD1 (6 bases). Germline values: CDR1 SGHVS, CDR2 FQNEAQ. The CDR3 is made up of 18 amino acids. Trimming cost V 1 base and J 0 bases, with 16 bases left between them. CDR3 coding DNA: TGTGCCAGCAGCTTAGGGTGGATTAGGGGGAGCTCCTACAATGAGCAGTTCTTC. It specifies CASSLGWIRGSSYNEQFF.

The chain couples TRBV12-3 or TRBV12-4 to TRBJ1-3; 9 bases map to TRBD1. This CDR3 has 16 residues. V lost 6 bases and J lost 3; bases outside the gene matches: 9. The CDR3 here is CASSRFTGGGGNTIYF. The CDR3 DNA reads as TGTGCCAGCAGCCGTTTTACAGGGGGCGGTGGAAACACCATATATTTT.

This clonotype was seen at least ten times. V gene TRBV7-2 combines with J gene TRBJ2-3; D is possibly TRBD1 (6 bases). The CDR3 runs to 14 residues. V shed 5 bases and J shed 5 bases, with 14 bases lying between them. Per germline, CDR1 SGHTA and CDR2 FQGNSA. CDR3 DNA: TGTGCCAGCAGCCTAGACAGGTCGAGAGATACGCAGTATTTT. Translation gives CASSLDRSRDTQYF.

The V and J genes are TRBV18 and TRBJ1-4; TRBD1 is a possible D gene (5 bases). The V gene's germline CDR1 is KGHSH and CDR2 LQKENI. V was clipped by 6 bases and J by 7 bases, with 15 bases between them. The CDR3 spans 14 residues. The CDR3 loop is CASSSTGLGEKLFF. The CDR3 DNA reads as TGTGCCAGCTCTTCGACGGGGCTGGGTGAAAAACTGTTTTTT.

There are a few counts of this clonotype. This chain connects TRBV20-1 to TRBJ2-1; 12 bases map to TRBD2. With V trimmed by 2 bases and J by 4 bases, 3 bases remained unmatched. CDR1 is DFQATT and CDR2 is SNEGSKA in the germline V gene (reference sequence). The CDR3 has 15 residues. The CDR3 coding sequence is TGCAGTGCTAGACCTAGCGGGAGGGATTACAATGAGCAGTTCTTC. The encoded protein is CSARPSGRDYNEQFF.

This chain links TRBV6-1 with TRBJ1-1; D is perhaps TRBD1 (6 bases). The germline V gene encodes CDR1 MNHNS and CDR2 SASEGT. This CDR3 is built from 14 residues. V gave up 6 bases and J gave up 5 bases, with 16 bases separating them. The CDR3 coding sequence is TGTGCCAGCAGGTTAGGACGGGGGCTGACTGAAGCTTTCTTT. It translates to CASRLGRGLTEAFF.